Presented here are 15 T cell receptor beta chains from one specimen sequenced in a study of T-cell reconstitution after alpha-beta-depleted transplantation in children. Unique molecular identifiers were incorporated when the TCRbeta library was constructed. TCRdb recomputed calls from the PCR reads with MiXCR, one row per CDR3 protein. The table includes hundreds of thousands of distinct CDR3 sequences, 15% to 20% detected once. The specimen was PBMCs, mostly from graft donor cells, collected 360 days after TCRalphabeta/CD19-depleted stem cell transplant. The receptors originated from a male patient younger than 18 who had a stem cell transplant for acute lymphoblastic leukemia, so the T cells may come from the graft donor.

This rearrangement joins TRBV29-1 to TRBJ2-1; 8 bases are shared with TRBD2. In germline, CDR1 is SQVTM, CDR2 ANQGSEA. Trimming removed 2 bases from V and 0 bases from J; junction bases left unmatched: 6. The CDR3 is 16 residues long. The DNA for the CDR3 is TGCAGCGTTGAACGCGGGAGGCCTAGCTCCTACAATGAGCAGTTCTTC. Amino acids: CSVERGRPSSYNEQFF.

In DNA form, the CDR3 reads TGTGCCGGCCAAGACGCGGCCAACCACGAGCAGTACTTC. Protein product: CAGQDAANHEQYF. The V gene is TRBV27, the J gene TRBJ2-7, with D unresolved. The CDR3 is made up of 13 amino acids. Trimming shortened V by 11 bases and J by 5 bases, and 19 bases separated the two germline ends. Per the germline V gene, CDR1 is MNHEY and CDR2 is SMNVEV (reference sequence).

Many counts were recorded for this clonotype. The genes are TRBV29-1 and TRBJ2-1; weak D call: TRBD1 (5 bases). Germline V gene sequence: CDR1 SQVTM, CDR2 ANQGSEA. This CDR3 has 16 amino acids. V was trimmed by 0 bases and J by 0 bases, leaving 12 bases between them. The CDR3 sequence is CSVEDLAGFSYNEQFF. CDR3 in DNA: TGCAGCGTTGAAGATTTAGCAGGGTTCTCCTACAATGAGCAGTTCTTC.

This clonotype was counted a few times. The chain carries TRBV9 and TRBJ2-3; D is unclear. Germline values: CDR1 SGDLS, CDR2 YYNGEE. V shed 6 bases and J shed 6 bases, with 14 bases lying between them. The CDR3 is 13 residues long. CDR3 sequence: CASTAFGEDTQYF. Here the CDR3 DNA reads TGTGCCAGCACCGCCTTTGGTGAGGATACGCAGTATTTT.

This clonotype was counted between two and nine times. V is TRBV12-3 or TRBV12-4 and J is TRBJ2-7; D gene unclear. The CDR3 runs 13 residues. V was shortened by 6 bases and J by 6 bases, with 15 bases between the two germline ends. DNA for the CDR3: TGTGCCAGCAGCCTAAACCGGGTCCGCGAGCAGTACTTC. This codes for CASSLNRVREQYF.

The table lists this clonotype with a few counts. V usage is TRBV5-1 and J usage is TRBJ1-1, with unresolved D. Trimming removed 0 bases at V and 8 bases at J, with 17 bases between. The germline CDR1 and CDR2 sequences are SGHRS and YFSETQ. The CDR3 consists of 15 residues. The CDR3 spells CASSLEGNRKTEAFF. For the CDR3, the DNA is TGCGCCAGCAGCTTGGAAGGGAACAGAAAAACGGAAGCTTTCTTT.

This clonotype was seen more than once but under ten times. The chain uses TRBV7-2 and TRBJ2-2; D gene uncertain. The germline CDR1 and CDR2 sequences are SGHTA and FQGNSA. Trimming shortened V by 1 base and J by 7 bases, and 19 bases separated the two germline ends. The CDR3 length is 17 residues. CDR3 residues: CASSLGRWVGQFGELFF. The CDR3 DNA reads as TGTGCCAGCAGCTTAGGCCGCTGGGTAGGGCAATTCGGGGAGCTGTTTTTT. Drawing the rest from reference TRBV7-2 and TRBJ2-2, the complete variable domain is GAGVSQSPSNKVTEKGKDVELRCDPISGHTALYWYRQSLGQGLEFLIYFQGNSAPDKSGLPSDRFSAERTGGSVSTLTIQRTQQEDSAVYLCASSLGRWVGQFGELFFGEGSRLTVL.

This clonotype was counted between two and nine times. The V and J genes are TRBV10-1 and TRBJ2-2; TRBD2 matches 8 bases. CDR1 and CDR2 from the germline V gene are WNHNN and SYGVQD (reference sequence). The CDR3 runs to 16 residues. After removal of 3 bases from V and 5 bases from J, the junction contained 8 bases not matched to a gene. CDR3 loop: CASSDRGGWGTGELFF. The CDR3 DNA reads TGCGCCAGCAGTGACCGGGGGGGATGGGGGACCGGGGAGCTGTTTTTT.

This clonotype has just a few counts. This chain joins TRBV5-4 and TRBJ2-3; TRBD2 matches 10 bases. Germline-derived CDR1 and CDR2 are SGHNT and YYREEE (reference sequence). This CDR3 has 15 residues. V lost 3 bases to trimming and J lost 5 bases; unmatched junction nucleotides: 6. The CDR3 protein is CASSSLAGAQDTQYF. The CDR3 DNA follows: TGTGCCAGCAGCTCCCTAGCGGGAGCCCAAGATACGCAGTATTTT.

The chain has TRBV7-6 and TRBJ1-2; TRBD1 agrees at 8 bases. The germline V gene has CDR1 SGHVS and CDR2 FNYEAQ. The ends lost 5 bases at V and 6 bases at J; junction bases unmatched: 11. The CDR3 has 15 amino acids. CDR3 nucleotide sequence: TGTGCCAGCAGCACGCGGACAGGGAGGACCCATGGCTACACCTTC. It translates to CASSTRTGRTHGYTF.

V is TRBV5-1 and J is TRBJ2-7; D ambiguous. Trimming left V 6 bases short and J 12 bases short, with 7 bases between. Germline loops: CDR1 SGHRS, CDR2 YFSETQ. CDR3 size: 8 residues. The CDR3 is CASMGLYF. The CDR3, as DNA: TGCGCCAGCATGGGGTTGTACTTC. The whole variable domain, remainder taken from reference TRBV5-1 and TRBJ2-7, is KAGVTQTPRYLIKTRGQQVTLSCSPISGHRSVSWYQQTPGQGLQFLFEYFSETQRNKGNFPGRFSGRQFSNSRSEMNVSTLELGDSALYLCASMGLYFGPGTRLTVT.

In this sample, this clonotype turned up a few times. The chain uses TRBV24-1 and TRBJ2-1, with D possibly being TRBD2 (6 bases). CDR3 size: 15 residues. Looked up from germline, CDR1 is KGHDR and CDR2 is SFDVKD. Trimming removed 2 bases from V and 4 bases from J, with 11 bases in between. In DNA, the CDR3 is TGTGCCACCAGTGATTCGGTAGCGGTATACAATGAGCAGTTCTTC. It yields the protein CATSDSVAVYNEQFF.

This clonotype was counted only a few times. The chain recombines TRBV3-1 with TRBJ2-1; TRBD2 aligns across 11 bases. With V trimmed by 0 bases and J by 9 bases, 13 bases remained unmatched. CDR1 and CDR2 from the germline V gene are LGHDT and YNNKEL (reference sequence). The CDR3 consists of 18 residues. CDR3 nucleotides: TGTGCCAGCAGCCAAGAGGCCCTAGCGGGAGGCCACTTCCCTGAGCAGTTCTTC. As protein: CASSQEALAGGHFPEQFF.

This clonotype appeared a few times. The rearrangement joins TRBV29-1 to TRBJ2-1; 11 bases map to TRBD2. The V segment lost 3 bases and the J segment 10 bases; nucleotides outside the gene matches: 17. CDR3 length: 17 residues. Per the germline V gene, CDR1 is SQVTM and CDR2 is ANQGSEA. The CDR3 DNA reads as TGCAGCGTTGAGCTGGCTAGCGGGAGGAATATGTTTCGGGAGCAGTTCTTC. Translating it yields CSVELASGRNMFREQFF.

The chain carries TRBV29-1 and TRBJ2-7, with 10 bases identical to TRBD2. The CDR3 extends over 13 amino acids. CDR1 and CDR2 from the germline V gene are SQVTM and ANQGSEA. V was clipped by 7 bases and J by 0 bases; unmatched bases: 3. CDR3 sequence: CSAEREGSYEQYF. The CDR3 region has the DNA TGCAGCGCTGAGCGGGAGGGCTCCTACGAGCAGTACTTC.